This paragraph reports one T cell receptor (beta chain). With random hexamers, 0.5 to 1 ug RNA was reverse transcribed. Via MiXCR, TCRdb re-called the immunoSEQ multiplex PCR reads, giving one row per CDR3 protein. The table lists under 300,000 distinct CDR3 sequences, 90% to 96% of them singletons, with 0.1% in the top ten. The source of the sample is a study of CD8 T cells in Susac syndrome. Germline CDR1 and CDR2: MDHEN and SYDVKM. The CDR3 consists of 18 residues. With 6 bases clipped from V and 6 bases from J, the junction kept 23 bases outside the gene matches. The rearrangement uses TRBV28 and TRBJ2-7; 7 bases line up with TRBD1. The sequence came from a human donor with Susac syndrome. Material: CD4+ T cells from PBMCs. CDR3 amino acids: CASRPQDRKGKSLGEQYF. For the CDR3, the DNA is TGTGCCAGCAGGCCTCAGGACAGGAAGGGAAAATCGCTTGGCGAGCAGTACTTC.